The entry below describes one T cell receptor beta chain. The antigen is undetermined. A single base separates this from a much larger clone, so it may be a read error. The CDR3 does not end in the conserved phenylalanine or tryptophan, so this is likely a read error. Constant-region priming of approximately 0.55 ug total RNA yielded TCR beta cDNA. Construction of TCR beta libraries relied on three successive nested multiplex PCR rounds employing slightly modified ARM-PCR. The two initial PCR rounds, approximately 10 cycles each, used TRBV1-TRBV30 forward and C-beta reverse primers. TCRdb analysed the multiplex PCR reads with MiXCR anew, one entry per CDR3 protein. The sample holds 310,000 or so distinct CDR3 sequences, almost 60% seen once. The sample comes from a study of tumor-infiltrating lymphocytes in primary liver carcinoma. General observations from the study: The use of bulk unsorted samples meant that CD4+ and CD8+ repertoires were not compared. A significantly higher top-250-clone fraction was found in tumors than in blood (p = 0.039). Tumor region pairs shared more overlap than did tumor-adjacent and tumor-blood pairs.

The blood RNA (from unsorted whole blood) was obtained, and germline DNA was also extracted. Collected before surgery were roughly 3.9 milliliters of peripheral blood. This CDR3 is built from 13 residues. The V gene's germline CDR1 is MNHEY and CDR2 SVGAGI. The V end was cut by 2 bases, the J end by 7 bases, with 12 bases between. The sequencing input was peripheral blood. The TCR was taken from a woman aged 25 to 39 with primary liver carcinoma and hepatitis B virus infection. The V gene is TRBV6-5, the J gene TRBJ2-7; D tentatively reads TRBD1 or TRBD2 (5 bases each). The DNA for the CDR3 is TGTGCCAGCAGTTACGGGGCGCCGGGGGAGCAGTACTAC. The encoded protein is CASSYGAPGEQYY.